The clone carrying this TCR beta chain appeared many times. Its antigen is unidentified. This sample stems from a study of T-cell reconstitution after alpha-beta-depleted transplantation in children. Study-wide results and caveats: Newly produced T cells mostly accounted for T-cell counts and diversity one year post-transplant. Reports say that about two months after transplant, the alpha-beta T cells came out of several hundred graft clones that had expanded. From surviving recipient T cells and thymic progenitors came the high day-60 TCRbeta diversity observed in some patients.

V dropped 0 bases and J dropped 9; count of bases not matched to a gene: 4. In germline, CDR1 is SGHRS, CDR2 YFSETQ. The CDR3 spans 15 residues. Unique molecular identifiers were used to barcode this TCRbeta library. One entry per CDR3 protein, called by TCRdb with MiXCR from the PCR reads. Of about 160,000 distinct CDR3 sequences in the sample, around 10% were seen once. The chain couples TRBV5-1 to TRBJ2-1, with 12 bases aligning to TRBD2. This specimen consisted of PBMCs, obtained before TCRalphabeta/CD19-depleted stem cell transplant. The TCR originated in a boy aged 2-9 years with acute myeloid leukemia, due to receive a stem cell transplant. The CDR3 is CASSLVTSGGAEQFF. CDR3 DNA: TGCGCCAGCAGCTTGGTGACTAGCGGGGGAGCTGAGCAGTTCTTC. Filled out from reference TRBV5-1 and TRBJ2-1, the complete variable domain reads KAGVTQTPRYLIKTRGQQVTLSCSPISGHRSVSWYQQTPGQGLQFLFEYFSETQRNKGNFPGRFSGRQFSNSRSEMNVSTLELGDSALYLCASSLVTSGGAEQFFGPGTRLTVL.